This record looks at one T cell receptor (beta chain) sequence and its context. The antigen is unknown. The junction does not match germline at one end; this may be a read error. The sample is drawn from a study of post-analysis software for immune sequencing data. Study conclusions and caveats: The study found significantly lower normalized Chao1 diversity in multiple sclerosis patients than in controls.

Every TCR beta cDNA library bore unique molecular identifiers. Each CDR3 protein gets one entry after TCRdb re-called the PCR reads with MiXCR. The sample includes a few hundred thousand distinct CDR3 sequences, 34% of them seen just once. The source is a girl aged 2-17 years with multiple sclerosis. Material: blood.

The CDR3 loop is CNALEGGGAPNEQFF. CDR3 nucleotides: TGCAATGCTCTAGAGGGCGGGGGGGCCCCTAATGAGCAGTTCTTC. This chain uses TRBV20-1 with TRBJ2-1; 9 nucleotides agree with TRBD2. The CDR3 extends over 15 amino acids. Germline V gives CDR1 DFQATT, CDR2 SNEGSKA (reference sequence).